The present TCR beta chain was sequenced within a study of response to subunit inactivated influenza vaccine. Study-wide points: After each seasonal influenza vaccination, few new T cells are recruited, the authors suggested.

TCRdb redid the calling of the RT-PCR reads with MiXCR, one entry per CDR3 protein. In the table there are hundreds of thousands of distinct CDR3 sequences, about 14% of which are singletons. This CDR3 comprises 16 residues. Germline CDR1 is SGHTA and CDR2 is FQGNSA. V dropped 6 bases and J dropped 3; count of bases not matched to a gene: 10. On this clonotype itself: As yet, its antigen is unknown.

The material sequenced was PBMCs from blood, taken 14 to 15 days before vaccination. The sequence was obtained from a man aged 45 to 65 who received an inactivated influenza vaccine. This chain connects TRBV7-2 to TRBJ2-3, with 9 bases aligning to TRBD2. DNA of the CDR3: TGTGCCAGCAGGTCAATAGCGGGAGTTTCGACAGATACGCAGTATTTT. It translates to CASRSIAGVSTDTQYF.